The rows below give T cell receptor beta chains drawn from one sample of a study of CD8+CD57+ T cells in acquired aplastic anemia. TCRdb reprocessed the reads with MiXCR, giving one entry per CDR3 protein. The sample yields around 180,000 distinct CDR3 sequences, 48% seen once. The source material was sorted CD4+, CD8+, or CD8+CD57+ T cells (not recorded which) from PBMCs. The receptors here all came from a human donor with aplastic anemia. The CDR3 runs from the conserved cysteine through the conserved F or W. The D gene is left open where the match is weak. The size field is filled for only some rows; it gives once, few, many or a size class.

J gene | clone size | D gene | V gene | CDR3 DNA | CDR3 protein
TRBJ2-3 | many | - | TRBV20-1 | TGCAGTGCTAGAGACAGTCGTACCTCAGATACGCAGTATTTT | CSARDSRTSDTQYF
TRBJ2-1 | few | - | TRBV3-1 | TGTGCCAGCAGCCAAAGCGTTAATGAGCAGTTCTTC | CASSQSVNEQFF
TRBJ1-4 | few | - | TRBV2 | TGTGCCAGCATAGGACAGTATAATGAAAAACTGTTTTTT | CASIGQYNEKLFF
TRBJ2-5 | - | - | TRBV12-3/TRBV12-4 | TGTGCCAGCAGCTGGACAGAACAAGAGACCCAGTACTTC | CASSWTEQETQYF
TRBJ2-1 | many | - | TRBV12-3/TRBV12-4 | TGTGCCAGCAGCCCGATTGACAGCAAGCAGTTCTTC | CASSPIDSKQFF
TRBJ2-3 | few | - | TRBV25-1 | TGTGCCAGCAGTCTACGACCGGCGGATACGCAGTATTTT | CASSLRPADTQYF
TRBJ2-7 | - | - | TRBV7-3 | TGTGCCAGCAGCTTACAGTCGCACGAGCAGTACTTC | CASSLQSHEQYF
TRBJ1-1 | once | TRBD1 | TRBV10-3 | TGTGCCATCAGCGAGGGGGCCGAGGGTGAAGCTTTCTTT | CAISEGAEGEAFF
TRBJ1-5 | few | - | TRBV20-1 | TGCAGTGCTAGAGATCTCGGACAACATAGCAATCAGCCCCAGCATTTT | CSARDLGQHSNQPQHF
TRBJ2-3 | few | - | TRBV24-1 | TGTGCCACCAGTGCCGGTAGCACAGATACGCAGTATTTT | CATSAGSTDTQYF
TRBJ1-5 | many | - | TRBV5-6 | TGTGCCAGCAGCTCCTACAGGGTGGGCAATCAGCCCCAGCATTTT | CASSSYRVGNQPQHF
TRBJ2-5 | - | - | TRBV24-1 | TGTGCCACCAGTGATTTGGATGGGTCCCAAGAGACCCAGTACTTC | CATSDLDGSQETQYF
TRBJ2-7 | few | - | TRBV11-2 | TGTGCCAGCAGCGCGGTCCTTCACTCCTACGAGCAGTACTTC | CASSAVLHSYEQYF
TRBJ1-4 | few | TRBD1 | TRBV5-1 | TGCGCCAGCAGCAACCCCCGCGGGACAGAAGAAAAACTGTTTTTT | CASSNPRGTEEKLFF
TRBJ2-2 | - | - | TRBV11-2 | TGTGCCAGCAGCTTAGATCGGACCACCGGGGAGCTGTTTTTT | CASSLDRTTGELFF
TRBJ2-5 | - | - | TRBV24-1 | TGTGCCACCAGTGATTTGGCTGGTCCGTCCCAAGAGACCCAGTACTTC | CATSDLAGPSQETQYF